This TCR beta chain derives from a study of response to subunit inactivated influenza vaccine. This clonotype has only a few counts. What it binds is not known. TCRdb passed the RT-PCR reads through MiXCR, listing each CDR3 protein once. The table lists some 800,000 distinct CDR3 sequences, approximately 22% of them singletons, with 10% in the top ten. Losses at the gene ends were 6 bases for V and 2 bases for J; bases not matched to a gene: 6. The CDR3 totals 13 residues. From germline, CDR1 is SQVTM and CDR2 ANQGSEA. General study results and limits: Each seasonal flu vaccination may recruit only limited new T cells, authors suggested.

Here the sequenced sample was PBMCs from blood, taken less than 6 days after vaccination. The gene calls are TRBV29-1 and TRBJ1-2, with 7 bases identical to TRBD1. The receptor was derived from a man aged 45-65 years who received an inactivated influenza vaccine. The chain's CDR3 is CSVRQGTNYGYTF. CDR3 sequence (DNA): TGCAGCGTCCGACAGGGCACGAACTATGGCTACACCTTC.